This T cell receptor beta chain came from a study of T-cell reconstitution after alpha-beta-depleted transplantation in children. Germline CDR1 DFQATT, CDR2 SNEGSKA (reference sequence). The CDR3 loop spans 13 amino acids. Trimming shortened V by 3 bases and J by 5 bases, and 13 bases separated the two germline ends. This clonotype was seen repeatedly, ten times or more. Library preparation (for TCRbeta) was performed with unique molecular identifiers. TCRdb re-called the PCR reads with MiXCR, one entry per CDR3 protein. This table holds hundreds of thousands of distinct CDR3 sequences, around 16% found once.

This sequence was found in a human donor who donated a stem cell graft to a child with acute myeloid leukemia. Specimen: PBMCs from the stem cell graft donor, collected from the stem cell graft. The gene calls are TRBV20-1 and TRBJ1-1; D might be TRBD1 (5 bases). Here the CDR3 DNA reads TGCAGTGCTAGTCACCCAGGGAGAACTGAAGCTTTCTTT. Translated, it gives CSASHPGRTEAFF.